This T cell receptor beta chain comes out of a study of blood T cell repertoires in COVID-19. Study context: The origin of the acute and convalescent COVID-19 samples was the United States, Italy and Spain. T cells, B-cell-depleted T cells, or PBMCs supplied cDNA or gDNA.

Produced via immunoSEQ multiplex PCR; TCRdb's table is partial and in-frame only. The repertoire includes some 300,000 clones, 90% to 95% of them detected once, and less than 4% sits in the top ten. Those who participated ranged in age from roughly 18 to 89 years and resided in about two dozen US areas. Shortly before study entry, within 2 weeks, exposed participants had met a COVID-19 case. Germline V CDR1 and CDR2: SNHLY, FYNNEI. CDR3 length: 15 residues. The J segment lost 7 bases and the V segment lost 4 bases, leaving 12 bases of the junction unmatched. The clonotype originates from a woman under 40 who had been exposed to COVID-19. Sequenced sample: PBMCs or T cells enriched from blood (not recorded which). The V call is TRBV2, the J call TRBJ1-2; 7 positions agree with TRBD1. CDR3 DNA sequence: TGTGCCAGCAGTGGGACTCCAGGGGACAGCGGTGGCTACACCTTC. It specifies CASSGTPGDSGGYTF.